This TCR beta chain was recovered during a study of human T cells and chemical hapten exposure. Each CDR3 protein is one row after TCRdb ran MiXCR on the RACE reads. This table holds about 400,000 distinct CDR3 sequences, nearly 6.5% found once. This clonotype occurred many times. The germline V and J ends were trimmed by 5 bases and 5 bases, with 16 bases remaining between them. Per germline, CDR1 SNHLY and CDR2 FYNNEI. The CDR3 has 15 residues. Time point indicated: patch test 2, 6 weeks after DPC sensitization. The treatment is: therapeutic diphenylcyclopropenone sensitization with weekly scalp DPC.

This sequence originates from a woman under 30 with alopecia areata. Some clones in this sample may be carry-over from other donors' samples. The chain couples TRBV2 to TRBJ1-5; TRBD1 might be the D (6 bases). This material consisted of whole blood, taken in connection with sensitization to the hapten diphenylcyclopropenone (DPC). This CDR3 reads CASSKDSWGDQPQHF. CDR3 nucleotide sequence: TGTGCCAGCAGTAAGGACAGCTGGGGGGATCAGCCCCAGCATTTT.